Shown below are 10 T cell receptor beta chains from a single sample sequenced in a study of CD8 T cells in Susac syndrome. RNA totalling roughly 0.5 to 1 ug underwent reverse transcription with random hexamers. From the immunoSEQ multiplex PCR reads, TCRdb called clonotypes with MiXCR, one entry per CDR3 protein. The table has roughly 120,000 distinct CDR3 sequences, around 96% seen once. The specimen was CD4+ T cells from PBMCs. The source of these receptors is a human donor in good health.

This chain links TRBV9 with TRBJ2-1, with D hard to call. Per the germline V gene, CDR1 is SGDLS and CDR2 is YYNGEE. V lost 2 bases, J lost 0 bases, and 9 bases lay in between. The CDR3 length is 15 residues. The CDR3: CASSVGVSSYNEQFF. The CDR3 DNA follows: TGTGCCAGCAGCGTTGGGGTTAGCTCCTACAATGAGCAGTTCTTC.

The CDR3 sequence is CASSDSAGSLYNEQFF. The CDR3, as DNA: TGTGCCAGCAGTGACTCTGCGGGGTCTCTATACAATGAGCAGTTCTTC. The J gene is TRBJ2-1, the V gene TRBV6-4, with D perhaps TRBD2 (6 bases). The CDR3 contains 16 residues. The V gene lost 0 bases and the J gene lost 4 bases, with 13 bases spanning the gap. CDR1 MRHNA and CDR2 SNTAGT come from the germline V gene.

The CDR3 DNA sequence: TGTGCCAGCAGCCAAAATATGGGGAGTGGTGAGCAGTTCTTC. It codes for CASSQNMGSGEQFF. The rearrangement uses TRBV3-1 and TRBJ2-1; weak D call: TRBD2 (5 bases). This CDR3 has 14 residues. Between the trimmed V and J ends, which lost 2 bases and 9 bases, there was a span of 14 bases. Germline-derived CDR1 and CDR2 are LGHDT and YNNKEL (reference sequence).

The chain links TRBV11-2 to TRBJ2-7; tentative D call: TRBD2 (5 bases). V lost 6 bases, J lost 2 bases, and 14 bases lay in between. CDR1 is SGHAT, CDR2 FQNNGV, per germline. The CDR3 is 14 residues long. Written as DNA, the CDR3 is TGTGCCAGCAGATCACCGGGATCTACCTACGAGCAGTACTTC. It yields the protein CASRSPGSTYEQYF.

This chain joins TRBV30 and TRBJ1-3; D unclear. CDR3 length: 13 residues. CDR1 is GTSNPN and CDR2 is SVGIG in the germline V gene (reference sequence). V lost 4 bases and J lost 4, with 11 bases in between. CDR3 DNA: TGTGCCTGGACTATTCTGGAGGGAAACACCATATATTTT. Translation gives CAWTILEGNTIYF.

The V and J genes are TRBV7-2 and TRBJ2-7, with D possibly being TRBD1 (5 bases). Per the germline V gene, CDR1 is SGHTA and CDR2 is FQGNSA. The ends were cut back, 2 bases at V and 0 bases at J, with 11 bases in the middle. This CDR3 region has 15 residues. The CDR3 bases are TGTGCCAGCAGCTTAACAGGCCGATTCTCCTACGAGCAGTACTTC. Translated: CASSLTGRFSYEQYF.

The sample holds one count of this clonotype. This CDR3 reads CASSRTSGLNEQFF. The DNA for the CDR3 is TGTGCCAGCAGTAGGACTAGCGGACTCAATGAGCAGTTCTTC. V gene TRBV2 combines with J gene TRBJ2-1, with 10 bases fitting TRBD2. Germline lookup yields CDR1 SNHLY and CDR2 FYNNEI. With V trimmed by 5 bases and J by 6 bases, 4 bases remained unmatched. The CDR3 length is 14 residues.

This chain uses TRBV15 with TRBJ2-1; D not resolved. The CDR3 sequence is 11 residues long. Per germline, CDR1 LNHNV and CDR2 YYDKDF (reference sequence). Trimming took off 5 bases at V and 6 bases at J, with 5 bases between the two ends. This chain's CDR3 is CATSEFNEQFF. DNA for the CDR3: TGTGCCACCAGCGAGTTCAATGAGCAGTTCTTC.

V gene TRBV15 combines with J gene TRBJ1-3, with TRBD1 identical over 8 bases. This CDR3 has 14 residues. The V gene end was trimmed by 5 bases and the J gene end by 4 bases; junction bases not matched to a gene: 4. Looked up from germline, CDR1 is LNHNV and CDR2 is YYDKDF (reference sequence). In DNA, the CDR3 is TGTGCCACCAGCGCCCGGACAGGGGGAAACACCATATATTTT. This sequence encodes CATSARTGGNTIYF.

The chain is built from TRBV29-1 and TRBJ2-4; D is uncertain. The CDR3 totals 13 residues. Germline CDR1 reads SQVTM; CDR2 reads ANQGSEA. V lost 6 bases and J 8 bases, leaving 17 bases between the germline ends. CDR3 protein: CSVLGTGSDIQYF. The CDR3 DNA sequence: TGCAGCGTCTTGGGAACGGGTTCAGACATTCAGTACTTC.